The present T cell receptor beta chain was sequenced within a study of beta chain features in type 1 diabetes. Study information: Age and gender were similar between patients and healthy donors, as were cell yields.

The entirety of the isolated RNA underwent reverse transcription, so expressed TCRB transcripts were sequenced. Some clones are missing from TCRdb's copy, which holds only in-frame ones; the method was immunoSEQ multiplex PCR. Of roughly 450,000 clones listed, more than 11% are singletons. Germline V gene data show CDR1 as SEHNR and CDR2 as FQNEAQ (reference sequence). V dropped 5 bases and J dropped 0 bases, with 14 bases sitting between them. This CDR3 contains 16 residues. This clone was seen more than once but under ten times. This sequence joins TRBV7-9 and TRBJ2-4; D unresolved. Sequencing was carried out using naive CD4+ T cells from blood. The sequence was collected from a man aged 25 to 40 in good health. The CDR3 loop reads CASSGLHELAKNIQYF. CDR3 in DNA: TGTGCCAGCAGCGGATTACATGAACTAGCCAAAAACATTCAGTACTTC.